The 14 T cell receptor beta chains below were found in one sample sequenced in a study of blood T cells in healthy people across ages. Combining a sample-barcoded 5' primer with a J-beta primer mix, a second PCR ran for about 7 to 11 cycles. TCRdb analysed the 5' RACE reads with MiXCR anew, one entry per CDR3 protein. This sample carries 1,800,000 or so distinct CDR3 sequences, about two fifths of them seen once, and the ten largest clones take 20% to 25%. Sample: blood. All receptors come from a human donor in good health.

This clonotype appeared many times. This sequence joins TRBV5-8 and TRBJ2-5, with TRBD1 identical over 9 bases. J gave up 5 bases and V 0 bases, and 5 bases lay outside the gene matches. The V gene's germline CDR1 is SGHTS and CDR2 YDEGEE. The CDR3 length is 15 residues. This CDR3 reads CASSLGGQGRETQYF. In DNA form, the CDR3 reads TGTGCCAGCAGCTTGGGGGGACAGGGCCGGGAGACCCAGTACTTC.

As concerns this clonotype: Relative to the germline gene, one junction end is altered; a read error may explain this. This chain links TRBV29-1 with TRBJ1-2, with no clear D. Germline values: CDR1 SQVTM, CDR2 ANQGSEA. The CDR3 length is 11 residues. CDR3 coding DNA: TGCAGCGTTGTAAAAGGAGATGGCTGCACCTTC. Translating it yields CSVVKGDGCTF.

V is TRBV10-2 and J is TRBJ2-3; 11 positions agree with TRBD2. The J segment lost 0 bases and the V segment lost 4 bases, leaving 9 bases of the junction unmatched. The CDR3 is 18 amino acids. CDR1 WSHSY and CDR2 SAAADI come from the germline V gene. In DNA form, the CDR3 reads TGCGCCAGCAGTGTGGCTAGCGGGGGGATAAATAGCACAGATACGCAGTATTTT. It is translated as CASSVASGGINSTDTQYF.

J is TRBJ2-1 and V is TRBV20-1; possibly TRBD2 for D (5 bases). Trimming left V 6 bases short and J 5 bases short, with 14 bases between. Germline V gene sequence: CDR1 DFQATT, CDR2 SNEGSKA (reference sequence). This CDR3 comprises 13 residues. The CDR3 nucleotides read TGCAGTGCAGCGACTACACCGGACAATGAGCAGTTCTTC. Amino acids: CSAATTPDNEQFF.

With respect to this clonotype: This could be a read error, since a much larger clone is one nucleotide away. The rearrangement links TRBV7-6 to TRBJ1-3, with D unresolved. There are 15 residues in the CDR3. V was clipped by 1 base and J by 0 bases, with 7 bases between them. Germline values: CDR1 SGHVS, CDR2 FNYEAQ. The CDR3 spells CASSLVRSSGNTIYF. CDR3 nucleotide sequence: TGTGCCAGCAGCTTAGTTCGGAGCTCTGGAAACACCATATATTTT.

In its sample, this clonotype was seen a few times. V gene TRBV7-2 combines with J gene TRBJ1-1, with a weak D call TRBD1 (5 bases). The length of the CDR3 is 14 residues. The V and J ends lost 1 base and 6 bases respectively, with 12 bases between them. The germline V gene encodes CDR1 SGHTA and CDR2 FQGNSA. The CDR3 protein is CASSLVAGRPEAFF. The CDR3 DNA sequence: TGTGCCAGCAGCTTAGTGGCAGGGAGGCCTGAAGCTTTCTTT.

The rearrangement joins TRBV6-2 or TRBV6-3 to TRBJ1-1; a possible D gene is TRBD1 (5 bases). The CDR3 sequence is 17 residues long. Germline V CDR1 and CDR2: MNHEY, SVGEGT. With 2 bases removed from V and 5 bases from J, the gap between germline ends came to 21 bases. CDR3 nucleotide sequence: TGTGCCAGCAGTTACGGTGCAAGGGTCGGGGGGAGGACTGAAGCTTTCTTT. It translates to CASSYGARVGGRTEAFF.

The CDR3 loop is CASSLARGRGNQPQHF. CDR3 bases: TGTGCCAGCAGCTTAGCGAGGGGTCGGGGCAATCAGCCCCAGCATTTT. The rearrangement joins TRBV7-8 to TRBJ1-5; weak D call: TRBD1 (5 bases). V shed 0 bases and J shed 2 bases, with 11 bases lying between them. Germline CDR1 and CDR2: SGHVS and FQNEAQ. The CDR3 contains 16 residues.

CDR3 protein: CSARAGTGFEKLFF. DNA of the CDR3: TGCAGTGCCCGCGCCGGGACGGGATTTGAAAAACTGTTTTTT. The chain links TRBV20-1 to TRBJ1-4, with D perhaps TRBD1 (5 bases). The V and J ends lost 6 bases and 7 bases respectively, with 18 bases between them. CDR1 and CDR2 (germline): DFQATT, SNEGSKA (reference sequence). The CDR3 runs to 14 residues.

The gene calls are TRBV12-3 or TRBV12-4 and TRBJ2-1; D is unresolved. The CDR3 is 17 residues long. The ends were cut back, 2 bases at V and 0 bases at J, with 14 bases in the middle. CDR3 sequence: CASSLYGDPSSYNEQFF. The CDR3 DNA follows: TGTGCCAGCAGTTTATACGGCGACCCGAGCTCCTACAATGAGCAGTTCTTC.

V is TRBV13 and J is TRBJ2-1; 7 bases match TRBD2. The CDR3 has 13 residues. The J segment lost 8 bases and the V segment lost 5 bases, leaving 6 bases of the junction unmatched. Germline V gives CDR1 PRHDT, CDR2 FYEKMQ (reference sequence). The CDR3 region is CASSLGTMDEQFF. CDR3 DNA: TGTGCCAGCAGCCTCGGGACTATGGATGAGCAGTTCTTC.

With regard to this clonotype: The germline gene is not matched at one end of the junction; a read error may be the cause. The genes are TRBV2 and TRBJ2-5; 9 nucleotides line up with TRBD2. This CDR3 spans 15 amino acids. Germline V lookup: CDR1 SNHLY, CDR2 FYNNEI. The CDR3, as DNA: TGTGCCGGCAGCAAGGAGCGGGGGGAACAAGAGACCCAGTACTTC. Protein: CAGSKERGEQETQYF.

In this sample, this clonotype turned up once. This chain uses TRBV20-1 with TRBJ2-3; a possible D gene is TRBD2 (6 bases). The V end was cut by 5 bases, the J end by 0 bases, with 15 bases between. Germline V lookup: CDR1 DFQATT, CDR2 SNEGSKA (reference sequence). This CDR3 spans 15 amino acids. Written as DNA, the CDR3 is TGCAGTGCTCAACACTTCGCGGGGAGCACAGATACGCAGTATTTT. This sequence encodes CSAQHFAGSTDTQYF.

This clonotype has more than one count but fewer than ten. This chain links TRBV15 with TRBJ2-2, with D perhaps matching TRBD2 (6 bases). The CDR3 extends over 13 amino acids. Per germline, CDR1 LNHNV and CDR2 YYDKDF (reference sequence). The ends were cut back, 8 bases at V and 2 bases at J, with 9 bases in the middle. The CDR3 nucleotides are TGTGCCACCGGGAGGATTAACACCGGGGAGCTGTTTTTT. The encoded protein is CATGRINTGELFF.